The 2 T cell receptor beta chains below were found in one sample sequenced in a study of blood T cells in healthy people across ages. Alongside a J-beta primer mix, a sample-barcoded 5' primer served in a second PCR lasting about 6 to 12 cycles. TCRdb recomputed calls from the 5' RACE reads with MiXCR, one row per CDR3 protein. This table has fewer than 2 million distinct CDR3 sequences, more than 35% appearing once. Material: blood. The receptors were sampled from a human donor in good health.

This chain links TRBV10-3 with TRBJ2-1; 10 bases are a match to TRBD2. Per the germline V gene, CDR1 is ENHRY and CDR2 is SYGVKD. The CDR3 is 19 amino acids. V was clipped by 2 bases and J by 8 bases; unmatched bases: 18. CDR3 region: CAISEPLSVLAGVAHEQFF. The CDR3 nucleotides are TGTGCCATCAGTGAGCCTTTGTCCGTGCTAGCGGGGGTTGCCCATGAGCAGTTCTTC.

This clonotype was detected only a few times. The chain combines TRBV27 with TRBJ2-3; 8 nucleotides agree with TRBD2. Germline loops: CDR1 MNHEY, CDR2 SMNVEV (reference sequence). The CDR3 length is 16 residues. V lost 3 bases, J lost 4 bases, and 9 bases stayed unmatched. The CDR3 sequence: CASSFLTSGHSDTQYF. As DNA, the CDR3 is TGTGCCAGCAGTTTTCTAACTAGCGGACACTCAGATACGCAGTATTTT.